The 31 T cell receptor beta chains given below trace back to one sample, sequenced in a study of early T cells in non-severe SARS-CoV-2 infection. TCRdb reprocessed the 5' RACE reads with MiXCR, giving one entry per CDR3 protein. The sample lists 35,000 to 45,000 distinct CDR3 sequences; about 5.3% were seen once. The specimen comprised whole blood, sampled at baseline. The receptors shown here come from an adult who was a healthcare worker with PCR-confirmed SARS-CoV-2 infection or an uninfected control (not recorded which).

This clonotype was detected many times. CDR3 sequence (DNA): TGTGCCAGCAGCTTAGTTTTGGGGCGGGTCGGGAATGAGCAGTTCTTC. Translating gives CASSLVLGRVGNEQFF. The chain uses TRBV7-8 and TRBJ2-1; D may match TRBD1 or TRBD2 (5 bases each). There are 16 residues in the CDR3. Germline loops: CDR1 SGHVS, CDR2 FQNEAQ. The germline V and J ends were trimmed by 1 base and 7 bases, with 17 bases remaining between them.

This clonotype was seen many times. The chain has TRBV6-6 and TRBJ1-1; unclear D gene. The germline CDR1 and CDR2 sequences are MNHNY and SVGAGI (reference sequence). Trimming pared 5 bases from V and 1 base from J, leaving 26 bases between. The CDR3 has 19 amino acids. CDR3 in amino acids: CASSPFTWKEQGPNTEAFF. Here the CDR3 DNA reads TGTGCCAGCAGTCCCTTTACCTGGAAGGAGCAAGGACCGAACACTGAAGCTTTCTTT.

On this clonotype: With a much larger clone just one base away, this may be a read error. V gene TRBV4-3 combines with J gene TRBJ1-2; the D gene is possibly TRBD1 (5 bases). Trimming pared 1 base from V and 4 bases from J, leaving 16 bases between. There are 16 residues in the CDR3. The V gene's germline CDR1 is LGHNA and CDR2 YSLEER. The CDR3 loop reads CASSQVGRQGGYGYTF. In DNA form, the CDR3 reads TGCGCCAGCAGCCAAGTTGGGCGGCAGGGTGGCTATGGCTACACCTTC.

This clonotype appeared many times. CDR3 amino acids: CASSMGQGVHSPLHF. The CDR3 DNA sequence: TGTGCCAGCAGCATGGGACAGGGGGTACATTCACCCCTCCACTTT. V is TRBV13 and J is TRBJ1-6, with TRBD1 identical over 11 bases. After removal of 5 bases from V and 8 bases from J, the junction contained 5 bases not matched to a gene. The CDR3 contains 15 residues. Germline V gene data show CDR1 as PRHDT and CDR2 as FYEKMQ (reference sequence).

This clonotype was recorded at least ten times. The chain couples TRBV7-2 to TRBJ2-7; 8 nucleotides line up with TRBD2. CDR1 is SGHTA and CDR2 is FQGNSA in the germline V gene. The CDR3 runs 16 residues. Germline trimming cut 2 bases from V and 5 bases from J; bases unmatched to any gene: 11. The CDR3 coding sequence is TGTGCCAGCAGCTTAAGTCCGGGAGGGCCTCAGAACGAGCAGTACGTC. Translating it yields CASSLSPGGPQNEQYV.

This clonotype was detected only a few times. The CDR3 loop reads CASSLDGHTGELFF. The CDR3 DNA sequence: TGCGCCAGCAGCTTGGACGGTCACACCGGGGAGCTGTTTTTT. The chain joins TRBV5-1 to TRBJ2-2; D is uncertain. CDR1 and CDR2 from the germline V gene are SGHRS and YFSETQ. V shed 0 bases and J shed 3 bases, with 6 bases lying between them. This CDR3 contains 14 residues.

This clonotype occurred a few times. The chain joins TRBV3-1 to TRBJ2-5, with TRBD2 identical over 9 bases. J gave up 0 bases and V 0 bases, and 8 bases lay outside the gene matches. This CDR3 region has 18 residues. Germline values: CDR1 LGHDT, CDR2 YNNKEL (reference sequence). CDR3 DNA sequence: TGTGCCAGCAGCCAAGATTGGCTAGCGGGAAGGTACCAAGAGACCCAGTACTTC. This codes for CASSQDWLAGRYQETQYF.

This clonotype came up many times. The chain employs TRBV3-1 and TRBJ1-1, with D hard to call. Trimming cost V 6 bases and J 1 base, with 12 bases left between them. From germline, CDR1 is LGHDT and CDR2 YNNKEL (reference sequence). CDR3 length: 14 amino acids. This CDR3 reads CASRKEGRNTEAFF. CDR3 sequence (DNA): TGTGCCAGCAGGAAGGAAGGAAGGAACACTGAAGCTTTCTTT. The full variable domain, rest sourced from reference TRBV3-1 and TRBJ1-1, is DTAVSQTPKYLVTQMGNDKSIKCEQNLGHDTMYWYKQDSKKFLKIMFSYNNKELIINETVPNRFSPKSPDKAHLNLHINSLELGDSAVYFCASRKEGRNTEAFFGQGTRLTVV.

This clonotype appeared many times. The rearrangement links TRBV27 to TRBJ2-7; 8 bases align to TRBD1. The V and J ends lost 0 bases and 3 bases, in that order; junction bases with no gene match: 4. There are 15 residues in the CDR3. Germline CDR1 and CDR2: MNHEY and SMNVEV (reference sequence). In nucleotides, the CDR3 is TGTGCCAGCAGTTTATCTATCGGACAGGGCTACGAGCAGTACTTC. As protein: CASSLSIGQGYEQYF.

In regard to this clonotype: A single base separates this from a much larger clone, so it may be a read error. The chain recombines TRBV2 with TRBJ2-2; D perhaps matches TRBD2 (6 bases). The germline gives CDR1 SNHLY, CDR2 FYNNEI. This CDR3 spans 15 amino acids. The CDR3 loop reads CAILGLRGTGGELVF. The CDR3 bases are TGTGCCATCCTCGGTCTGAGGGGTACGGGCGGGGAGCTGGTTTTT.

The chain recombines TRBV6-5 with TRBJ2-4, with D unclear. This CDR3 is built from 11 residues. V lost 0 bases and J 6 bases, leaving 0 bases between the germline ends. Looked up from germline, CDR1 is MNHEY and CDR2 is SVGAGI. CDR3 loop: CASSYSNIQYF. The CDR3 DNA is TGTGCCAGCAGTTACTCAAACATTCAGTACTTC.

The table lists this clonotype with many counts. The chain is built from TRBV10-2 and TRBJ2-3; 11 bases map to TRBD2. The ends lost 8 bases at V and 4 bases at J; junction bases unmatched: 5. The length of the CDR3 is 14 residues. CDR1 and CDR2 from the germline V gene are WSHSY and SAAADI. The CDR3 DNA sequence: TGCGCCAGCCGTAGCGGGAGGGGGCCAGATACGCAGTATTTT. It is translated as CASRSGRGPDTQYF.

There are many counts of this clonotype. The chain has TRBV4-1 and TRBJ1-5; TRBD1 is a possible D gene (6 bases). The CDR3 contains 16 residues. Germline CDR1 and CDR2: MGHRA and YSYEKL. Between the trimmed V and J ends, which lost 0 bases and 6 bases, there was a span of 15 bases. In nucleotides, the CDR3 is TGCGCCAGCAGCCAAGATCCCGCGTGGGGGCCTCAGCCCCAGCATTTT. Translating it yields CASSQDPAWGPQPQHF.

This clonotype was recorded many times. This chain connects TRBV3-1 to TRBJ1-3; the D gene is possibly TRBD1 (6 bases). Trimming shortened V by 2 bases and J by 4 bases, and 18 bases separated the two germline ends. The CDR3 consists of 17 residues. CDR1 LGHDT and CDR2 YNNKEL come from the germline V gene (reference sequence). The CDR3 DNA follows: TGTGCCAGCAGCCAAAGATTTAGGGGGGCGAAAGGAAACACCATATATTTT. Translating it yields CASSQRFRGAKGNTIYF.

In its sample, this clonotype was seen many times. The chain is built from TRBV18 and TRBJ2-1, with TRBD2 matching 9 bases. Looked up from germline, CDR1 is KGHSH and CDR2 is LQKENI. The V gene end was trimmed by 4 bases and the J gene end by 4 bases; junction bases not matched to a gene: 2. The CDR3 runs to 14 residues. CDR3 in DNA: TGTGCCAGCTCACTAGCGGGAGTATACAATGAGCAGTTCTTC. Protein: CASSLAGVYNEQFF.

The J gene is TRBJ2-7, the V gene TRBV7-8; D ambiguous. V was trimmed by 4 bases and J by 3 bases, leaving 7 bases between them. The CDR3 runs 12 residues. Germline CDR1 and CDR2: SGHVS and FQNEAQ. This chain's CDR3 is CASSSLGYEQYF. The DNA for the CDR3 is TGTGCCAGCAGCTCTCTGGGCTACGAGCAGTACTTC.

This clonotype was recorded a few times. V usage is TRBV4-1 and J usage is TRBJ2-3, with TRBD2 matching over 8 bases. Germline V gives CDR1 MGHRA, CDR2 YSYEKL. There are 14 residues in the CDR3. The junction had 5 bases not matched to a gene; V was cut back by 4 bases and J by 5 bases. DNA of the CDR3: TGCGCCAGCAGCCCGGGACTAGTTTTAGATACGCAGTATTTT. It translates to CASSPGLVLDTQYF.

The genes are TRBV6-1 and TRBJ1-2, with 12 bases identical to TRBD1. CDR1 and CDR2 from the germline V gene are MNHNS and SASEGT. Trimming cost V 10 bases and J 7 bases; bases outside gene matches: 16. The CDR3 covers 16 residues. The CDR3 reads CATASFGTGGLGGYTF. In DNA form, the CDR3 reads TGTGCCACCGCATCGTTCGGGACAGGGGGCTTAGGTGGCTACACCTTC.

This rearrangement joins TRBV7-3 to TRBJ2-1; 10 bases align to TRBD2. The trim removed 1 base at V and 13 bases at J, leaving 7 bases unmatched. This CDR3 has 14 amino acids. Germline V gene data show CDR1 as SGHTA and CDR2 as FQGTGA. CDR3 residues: CASSLIGLAGEQFF. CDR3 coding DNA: TGTGCCAGCAGCTTAATAGGGCTAGCGGGAGAACAGTTCTTC.

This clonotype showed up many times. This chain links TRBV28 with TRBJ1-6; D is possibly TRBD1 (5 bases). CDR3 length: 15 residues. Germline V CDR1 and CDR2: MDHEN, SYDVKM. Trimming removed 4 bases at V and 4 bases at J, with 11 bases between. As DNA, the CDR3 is TGTGCCAGCAGTTCGGTGGAGGGGTATAATTCACCCCTCCACTTT. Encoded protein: CASSSVEGYNSPLHF.

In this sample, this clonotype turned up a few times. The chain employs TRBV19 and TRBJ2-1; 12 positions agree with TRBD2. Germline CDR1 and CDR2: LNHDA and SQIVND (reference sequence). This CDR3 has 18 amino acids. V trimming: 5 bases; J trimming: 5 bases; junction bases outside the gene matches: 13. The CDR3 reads CASSLQRLAGAFHNEQFF. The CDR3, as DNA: TGTGCCAGTAGTCTCCAACGACTAGCGGGAGCCTTCCACAATGAGCAGTTCTTC.

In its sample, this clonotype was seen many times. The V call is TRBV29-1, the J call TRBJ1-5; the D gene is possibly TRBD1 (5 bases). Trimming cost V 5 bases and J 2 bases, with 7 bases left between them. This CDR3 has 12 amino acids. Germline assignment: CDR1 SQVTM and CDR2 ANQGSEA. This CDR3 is CSVIQGNQPQHF. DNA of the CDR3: TGCAGCGTTATACAGGGCAATCAGCCCCAGCATTTT.

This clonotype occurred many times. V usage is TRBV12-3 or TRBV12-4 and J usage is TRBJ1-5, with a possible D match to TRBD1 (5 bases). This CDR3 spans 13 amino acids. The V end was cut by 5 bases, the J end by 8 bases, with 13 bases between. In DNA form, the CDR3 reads TGTGCCAGCAGTCACCGGGACCTAAAGCCCCAGCATTTT. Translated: CASSHRDLKPQHF.

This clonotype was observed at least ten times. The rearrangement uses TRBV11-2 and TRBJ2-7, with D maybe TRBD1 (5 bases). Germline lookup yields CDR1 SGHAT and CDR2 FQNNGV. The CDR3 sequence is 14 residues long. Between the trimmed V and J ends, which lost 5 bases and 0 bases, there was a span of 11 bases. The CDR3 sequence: CASSLAGPSYEQYF. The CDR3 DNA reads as TGTGCCAGCAGCCTCGCAGGGCCCTCCTACGAGCAGTACTTC.

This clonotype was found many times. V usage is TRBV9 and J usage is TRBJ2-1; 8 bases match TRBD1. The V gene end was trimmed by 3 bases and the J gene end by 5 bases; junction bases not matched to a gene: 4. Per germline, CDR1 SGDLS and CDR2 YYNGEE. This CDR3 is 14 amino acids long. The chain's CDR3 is CASSGTGINNEQFF. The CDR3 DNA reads TGTGCCAGCAGCGGGACAGGGATTAACAATGAGCAGTTCTTC.

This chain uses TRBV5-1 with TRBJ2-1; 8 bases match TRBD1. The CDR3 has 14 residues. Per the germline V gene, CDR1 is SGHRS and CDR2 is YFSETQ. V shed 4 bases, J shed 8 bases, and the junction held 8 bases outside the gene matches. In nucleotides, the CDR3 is TGCGCCAGCAGCCCGGGACAGGTGGTAGATGAGCAGTTCTTC. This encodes CASSPGQVVDEQFF.

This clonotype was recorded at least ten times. The CDR3 DNA reads as TGTGCCAGCAGTCAGTCGCTGACAGGGGTTGACTACGAGCAGTACTTC. Amino acid sequence: CASSQSLTGVDYEQYF. The chain uses TRBV6-5 and TRBJ2-7; 8 positions match TRBD1. The CDR3 is 16 amino acids. Unmatched junction bases numbered 12, after V lost 5 bases and J lost 3 bases. Looked up from germline, CDR1 is MNHEY and CDR2 is SVGAGI.

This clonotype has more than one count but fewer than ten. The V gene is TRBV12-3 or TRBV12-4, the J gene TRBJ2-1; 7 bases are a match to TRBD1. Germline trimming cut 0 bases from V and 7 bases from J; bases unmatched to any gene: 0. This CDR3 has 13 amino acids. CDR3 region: CASSLAQGNEQFF. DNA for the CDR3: TGTGCCAGCAGTTTAGCACAGGGGAATGAGCAGTTCTTC.

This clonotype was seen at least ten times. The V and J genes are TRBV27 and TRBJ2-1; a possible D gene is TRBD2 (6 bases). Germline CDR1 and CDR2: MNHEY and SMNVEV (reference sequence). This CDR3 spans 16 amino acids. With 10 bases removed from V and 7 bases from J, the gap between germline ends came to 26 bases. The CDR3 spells CATAGVAGTRRNEQFF. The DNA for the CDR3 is TGTGCCACCGCTGGGGTTGCCGGGACTCGTAGGAATGAGCAGTTCTTC.

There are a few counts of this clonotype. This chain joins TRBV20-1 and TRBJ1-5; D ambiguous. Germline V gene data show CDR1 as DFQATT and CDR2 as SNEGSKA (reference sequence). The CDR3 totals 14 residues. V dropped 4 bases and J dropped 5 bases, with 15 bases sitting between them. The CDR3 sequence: CSATGWMEDQPQHF. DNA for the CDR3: TGCAGTGCTACTGGGTGGATGGAAGATCAGCCCCAGCATTTT.

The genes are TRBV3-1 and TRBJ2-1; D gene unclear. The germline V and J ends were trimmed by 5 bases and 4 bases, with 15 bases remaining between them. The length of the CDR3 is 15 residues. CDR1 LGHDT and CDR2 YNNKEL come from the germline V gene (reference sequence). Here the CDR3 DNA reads TGTGCCAGCAGCTACGAAGTGGGTCCTTACAATGAGCAGTTCTTC. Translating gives CASSYEVGPYNEQFF.